This T cell receptor beta chain was recovered during a study of T cell changes during pregnancy in multiple sclerosis. The CDR3 totals 14 residues. The V and J ends lost 3 bases and 1 base respectively, with 9 bases between them. CDR1 SGHNT and CDR2 YYREEE come from the germline V gene (reference sequence). Using immunoSEQ multiplex PCR, the repertoire was profiled, and TCRdb retains in-frame clones only, with some absent. The sample has fewer than 80,000 clones, around 94% seen once; the top ten hold approximately 0.15%. The sequence came from a female donor with multiple sclerosis, enrolled in a pregnancy study. The chain couples TRBV5-4 to TRBJ2-3, with D tentatively TRBD1 (6 bases). The input for sequencing was CD4+ T cells from peripheral blood mononuclear cells, taken after pregnancy. The CDR3 sequence is CASSYPGGTDTQYF. The CDR3, as DNA: TGTGCCAGCAGCTATCCAGGGGGCACAGATACGCAGTATTTT.